Presented here are 25 T cell receptor beta chains from one specimen sequenced in a study of CD8+ T cells in alopecia areata. Treatment given: oral pan-JAK inhibitor, 5-10 mg twice daily. Following RNA extraction, reverse transcription yielded cDNA that acted as the sequencing template. Here immunoSEQ multiplex PCR was the method, and the copy in TCRdb shows in-frame clones only, minus some. The profile shows 42,000 or so clones, more than 90% of them singletons. The sequencing used CD8+ T cells sorted from blood, collected at week 24, from a patient treated with tofacitinib. These receptors all stem from a human donor with alopecia areata.

The chain employs TRBV10-3 and TRBJ2-7, with unresolved D. CDR3 length: 14 amino acids. Germline CDR1 and CDR2: ENHRY and SYGVKD. Trimming stripped 10 bases from V and 5 bases from J, with 21 bases between. The CDR3 loop reads CASHDKALSNEQYF. CDR3 nucleotides: TGTGCCAGTCACGACAAGGCCCTGAGCAACGAGCAGTACTTC.

This clone showed up just once. The chain joins TRBV4-1 to TRBJ2-5, with a tentative D call TRBD1 (6 bases). The CDR3 loop spans 17 amino acids. Germline CDR1 is MGHRA and CDR2 is YSYEKL. V lost 1 base and J lost 5, with 20 bases in between. The CDR3 bases are TGCGCCAGCAGCCAAGGGCTTCCGGGCCCAGGGGAGGAGACCCAGTACTTC. Residues: CASSQGLPGPGEETQYF.

The chain couples TRBV5-6 to TRBJ2-1, with D unresolved. V was shortened by 1 base and J by 0 bases, with 2 bases between the two germline ends. CDR3 size: 13 residues. Per the germline V gene, CDR1 is SGHDT and CDR2 is YYEEEE. CDR3: CASSLTSYNEQFF. The CDR3 nucleotides read TGTGCCAGCAGCTTGACCTCCTACAATGAGCAGTTCTTC.

This chain connects TRBV19 to TRBJ1-5; TRBD1 might be the D (5 bases). V was cut by 8 bases and J by 0 bases, with 14 bases left in between. Germline-derived CDR1 and CDR2 are LNHDA and SQIVND (reference sequence). The CDR3 is made up of 15 amino acids. CDR3 loop: CASQKQVYSNQPQHF. Here the CDR3 DNA reads TGTGCCAGTCAAAAACAGGTCTATAGCAATCAGCCCCAGCATTTT.

This chain uses TRBV9 with TRBJ2-7; D perhaps matches TRBD1 (6 bases). This CDR3 region has 15 residues. Per the germline V gene, CDR1 is SGDLS and CDR2 is YYNGEE. V lost 2 bases and J lost 4, with 16 bases in between. CDR3 in amino acids: CASSVSPGQPYEQYF. The CDR3 DNA sequence: TGTGCCAGCAGCGTGAGTCCTGGACAGCCTTACGAGCAGTACTTC.

This CDR3 reads CASRSEDSYEQYF. DNA for the CDR3: TGTGCCAGCAGGAGTGAGGACTCCTACGAGCAGTACTTC. J is TRBJ2-7 and V is TRBV7-9; no reliable D call. The CDR3 runs to 13 residues. CDR1 SEHNR and CDR2 FQNEAQ come from the germline V gene (reference sequence). V was clipped by 6 bases and J by 0 bases, with 9 bases between them.

The V and J genes are TRBV29-1 and TRBJ2-2; D unresolved. Trimming shortened V by 4 bases and J by 5 bases, and 8 bases separated the two germline ends. In germline, CDR1 is SQVTM, CDR2 ANQGSEA. The CDR3 is 12 residues long. CDR3 DNA: TGCAGCGTTGCGGGTCCTACCGGGGAGCTGTTTTTT. Translated: CSVAGPTGELFF.

This chain connects TRBV28 to TRBJ2-7; D uncertain. The CDR3 has 11 amino acids. V was clipped by 4 bases and J by 5 bases, with 6 bases between them. Looked up from germline, CDR1 is MDHEN and CDR2 is SYDVKM. The CDR3 bases are TGTGCCAGCAGTTCTCCGGACGAGCAGTACTTC. Translated, it gives CASSSPDEQYF.

The CDR3 region has the DNA TGCGCCAGCAGCCAAGAAGGTTTAGGGAATCAGCCCCAGCATTTT. Its translation: CASSQEGLGNQPQHF. This chain links TRBV4-1 with TRBJ1-5; no definite D call. The length of the CDR3 is 15 residues. V dropped 0 bases and J dropped 4 bases, with 10 bases sitting between them. Per germline, CDR1 MGHRA and CDR2 YSYEKL.

DNA of the CDR3: TGCGCCAGCACCCAAAGATCCCCGGGACTTGAAGAGACCCAGTACTTC. This gives the protein CASTQRSPGLEETQYF. The rearrangement links TRBV23-1 to TRBJ2-5, with D possibly being TRBD2 (6 bases). TRBV23-1 is given ORF status, its function remaining uncertain. Trimming removed 7 bases at V and 3 bases at J, with 21 bases between. The CDR3 is made up of 16 amino acids.

The rearrangement joins TRBV27 to TRBJ2-7; unclear D gene. The CDR3 contains 14 residues. Trimming removed 5 bases at V and 1 base at J, with 12 bases between. Germline V gene sequence: CDR1 MNHEY, CDR2 SMNVEV (reference sequence). CDR3: CASSSNSLSYEQYF. CDR3 coding DNA: TGTGCCAGCAGTAGCAACTCGTTGTCCTACGAGCAGTACTTC.

The V and J genes are TRBV28 and TRBJ2-5; 9 positions agree with TRBD1. CDR3 length equals 16 residues. V shed 4 bases and J 5 bases; nucleotides not matched to a gene: 11. Germline CDR1 and CDR2: MDHEN and SYDVKM. CDR3 nucleotide sequence: TGTGCCAGCAGTTCCCTCGCCGGGACAGGGTTGGAGACCCAGTACTTC. This codes for CASSSLAGTGLETQYF.

V and J are TRBV28 and TRBJ2-2, with unresolved D. Trimming removed 7 bases from V and 2 bases from J, with 14 bases in between. CDR1 is MDHEN and CDR2 is SYDVKM in the germline V gene. This CDR3 region has 15 residues. CDR3 in DNA: TGTGCCAGCAAAACCAGAGCCCTTAACACCGGGGAGCTGTTTTTT. Its protein product is CASKTRALNTGELFF.

This chain links TRBV29-1 with TRBJ1-1; D perhaps matches TRBD1 (6 bases). This CDR3 spans 18 amino acids. The germline V and J ends were trimmed by 4 bases and 4 bases, with 28 bases remaining between them. Per the germline V gene, CDR1 is SQVTM and CDR2 is ANQGSEA. The CDR3 is CSVVLPGHVSSGGTEAFF. CDR3 nucleotides: TGCAGCGTTGTACTGCCGGGACACGTATCCTCCGGGGGCACTGAAGCTTTCTTT.

The chain has TRBV2 and TRBJ1-2, with D maybe TRBD1 (6 bases). The germline gives CDR1 SNHLY, CDR2 FYNNEI. Trimming cost V 5 bases and J 6 bases, with 13 bases left between them. CDR3 size: 13 residues. CDR3 in amino acids: CASSNRETHGYTF. The CDR3 DNA sequence: TGTGCCAGCAGTAACAGGGAGACCCATGGCTACACCTTC. Drawing the rest from reference TRBV2 and TRBJ1-2, the complete variable domain is EPEVTQTPSHQVTQMGQEVILRCVPISNHLYFYWYRQILGQKVEFLVSFYNNEISEKSEIFDDQFSVERPDGSNFTLKIRSTKLEDSAMYFCASSNRETHGYTFGSGTRLTVV.

This chain connects TRBV6-1 to TRBJ2-3; TRBD1 agrees at 9 bases. Looked up from germline, CDR1 is MNHNS and CDR2 is SASEGT. V shed 1 base and J 4 bases; nucleotides not matched to a gene: 3. CDR3 size: 15 residues. The CDR3 coding sequence is TGTGCCAGCAGTGAAGAGACAGGGGGACCAGATACGCAGTATTTT. Translated: CASSEETGGPDTQYF.

This chain's CDR3 is CASSGILGEADTQYF. The CDR3 DNA follows: TGTGCCAGCAGTGGAATCCTAGGGGAGGCAGATACGCAGTATTTT. The gene calls are TRBV25-1 and TRBJ2-3, with D perhaps TRBD2 (6 bases). From germline, CDR1 is MGHDK and CDR2 SYGVNS. The V gene lost 4 bases and the J gene lost 4 bases, with 15 bases spanning the gap. The CDR3 has 15 residues.

V usage is TRBV9 and J usage is TRBJ2-3; 7 positions match TRBD2. CDR3 size: 17 residues. Germline values: CDR1 SGDLS, CDR2 YYNGEE. V gave up 4 bases and J gave up 3 bases; unmatched junction bases: 14. The CDR3 here is CASSSVMGGIRTDTQYF. The CDR3 bases are TGTGCCAGCAGCTCCGTGATGGGGGGGATAAGGACAGATACGCAGTATTTT.

The CDR3 DNA follows: TGTGCCAGTAGTATAGGATGGATCGGGGGTCAGGGCAATCAGCCCCAGCATTTT. As protein: CASSIGWIGGQGNQPQHF. The chain uses TRBV19 and TRBJ1-5, with a possible D match to TRBD1 (5 bases). The CDR3 extends over 18 amino acids. Trimming cost V 1 base and J 2 bases, with 18 bases left between them. Per germline, CDR1 LNHDA and CDR2 SQIVND (reference sequence).

The chain employs TRBV12-5 and TRBJ2-1, with 7 nucleotides matching TRBD1. The CDR3 is 16 residues long. CDR1 and CDR2 (germline): LGHNT, FRNRAP. V shed 3 bases, J shed 0 bases, and the junction held 5 bases outside the gene matches. CDR3 in DNA: TGTGCTAGTGGTTTATGGACAGGTTACTCCTACAATGAGCAGTTCTTC. Translating gives CASGLWTGYSYNEQFF.

V gene TRBV7-9 combines with J gene TRBJ2-7; 8 bases agree with TRBD2. The length of the CDR3 is 17 residues. Germline values: CDR1 SEHNR, CDR2 FQNEAQ (reference sequence). V gave up 3 bases and J gave up 2 bases; unmatched junction bases: 12. The chain's CDR3 is CASSFQGLSGEPYEQYF. In nucleotides, the CDR3 is TGTGCCAGCAGCTTCCAGGGTCTTAGCGGGGAACCCTACGAGCAGTACTTC.

This clone was counted once. The chain links TRBV2 to TRBJ2-1; D gene uncertain. V dropped 1 base and J dropped 9 bases, with 22 bases sitting between them. The CDR3 is 17 residues long. Germline V CDR1 and CDR2: SNHLY, FYNNEI. The CDR3 DNA reads as TGTGCCAGCAGTGAAGATAGAAGGAATTCCGTAGTGCCTGAGCAGTTCTTC. Amino acids: CASSEDRRNSVVPEQFF.

The chain is built from TRBV9 and TRBJ2-2; tentative D call: TRBD1 (6 bases). The CDR3 is made up of 12 amino acids. The germline V and J ends were trimmed by 7 bases and 9 bases, with 13 bases remaining between them. Germline lookup yields CDR1 SGDLS and CDR2 YYNGEE. CDR3 sequence: CASGYDRRELFF. CDR3 in DNA: TGTGCCAGCGGGTACGACAGGAGGGAGCTGTTTTTT.

This sequence joins TRBV6-1 and TRBJ2-1; no reliable D call. Germline V CDR1 and CDR2: MNHNS, SASEGT. The CDR3 has 13 amino acids. V lost 7 bases, J lost 2 bases, and 9 bases lay in between. The CDR3, as DNA: TGTGCCAGCAACCGGTCGCCCTACAATGAGCAGTTCTTC. It encodes CASNRSPYNEQFF.

Worth noting for this clone: The junction shows a germline mismatch at one end, possibly a read error. This chain connects TRBV29-1 to TRBJ2-7; 9 bases match TRBD1. Germline CDR1 SQVTM, CDR2 ANQGSEA. This CDR3 has 14 amino acids. This CDR3 reads CNVVSGQGYYEQYF. As DNA, the CDR3 is TGCAACGTTGTATCCGGACAGGGGTACTACGAGCAGTACTTC.